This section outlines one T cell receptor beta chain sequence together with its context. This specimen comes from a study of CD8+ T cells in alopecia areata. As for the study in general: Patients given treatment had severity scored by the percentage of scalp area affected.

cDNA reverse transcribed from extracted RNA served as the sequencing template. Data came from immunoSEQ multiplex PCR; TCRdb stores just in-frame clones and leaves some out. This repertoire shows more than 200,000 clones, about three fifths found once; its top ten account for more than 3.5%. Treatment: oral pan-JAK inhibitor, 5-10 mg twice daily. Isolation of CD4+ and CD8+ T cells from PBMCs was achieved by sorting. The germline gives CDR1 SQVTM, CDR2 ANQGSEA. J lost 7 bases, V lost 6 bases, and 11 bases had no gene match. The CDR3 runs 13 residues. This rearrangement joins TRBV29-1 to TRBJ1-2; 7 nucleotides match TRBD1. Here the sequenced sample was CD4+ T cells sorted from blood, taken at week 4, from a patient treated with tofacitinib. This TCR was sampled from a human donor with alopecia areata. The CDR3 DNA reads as TGCAGCGTCGATATTAAGACAGGGACTGGCTACACCTTC. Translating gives CSVDIKTGTGYTF.